The 13 T cell receptor beta chains below come from one sample, sequenced in a study of blood T cell repertoires in COVID-19. Clones were read by immunoSEQ multiplex PCR, and TCRdb kept only the in-frame ones, dropping some. The table records roughly 70,000 clones, roughly nine tenths of them present only once. Sample: peripheral blood. These TCRs come from a man in his fifties or sixties with COVID-19, enrolled during active disease.

This clone has a single count. J is TRBJ2-5 and V is TRBV7-2; 7 nucleotides agree with TRBD2. In germline, CDR1 is SGHTA, CDR2 FQGNSA. Germline trimming cut 2 bases from V and 5 bases from J; bases unmatched to any gene: 5. CDR3 length: 14 amino acids. Here the CDR3 DNA reads TGTGCCAGCAGCTTATCTAGCGGAATGGAGACCCAGTACTTC. It codes for CASSLSSGMETQYF.

This clone was counted once. V and J are TRBV7-8 and TRBJ1-6, with D maybe TRBD1 (6 bases). This CDR3 has 15 residues. Trimming removed 4 bases from V and 8 bases from J, with 15 bases in between. Looked up from germline, CDR1 is SGHVS and CDR2 is FQNEAQ. CDR3 region: CASSSYRAMDSPLHF. The CDR3 coding sequence is TGTGCCAGCAGCTCCTACAGGGCGATGGATTCACCCCTCCACTTT.

The chain employs TRBV7-3 and TRBJ2-5; 7 nucleotides agree with TRBD2. V shed 4 bases and J 1 base; nucleotides not matched to a gene: 3. Germline-derived CDR1 and CDR2 are SGHTA and FQGTGA. The CDR3 is made up of 14 amino acids. This chain's CDR3 is CASSWGGSQETQYF. CDR3 DNA sequence: TGTGCCAGCAGCTGGGGGGGTAGCCAAGAGACCCAGTACTTC.

The CDR3 coding sequence is TGTGCCGTATTCGGGACAGCGAACACCGGGGAGCTGTTTTTT. Its translation is CAVFGTANTGELFF. The chain combines TRBV10-3 with TRBJ2-2; 7 bases map to TRBD1. This CDR3 has 14 residues. CDR1 and CDR2 from the germline V gene are ENHRY and SYGVKD. J lost 0 bases, V lost 11 bases, and 6 bases had no gene match.

This sequence joins TRBV7-9 and TRBJ1-1, with 7 bases identical to TRBD1. Trimming removed 5 bases from V and 5 bases from J; junction bases left unmatched: 5. The germline CDR1 and CDR2 sequences are SEHNR and FQNEAQ (reference sequence). This CDR3 is built from 13 residues. The CDR3 reads CASSATGVTEAFF. Here the CDR3 DNA reads TGTGCCAGCAGCGCAACAGGGGTAACTGAAGCTTTCTTT.

The J gene is TRBJ2-2, the V gene TRBV6-6; 8 bases align to TRBD2. The CDR3 runs to 15 residues. The germline CDR1 and CDR2 sequences are MNHNY and SVGAGI (reference sequence). The J segment lost 6 bases and the V segment lost 5 bases, leaving 8 bases of the junction unmatched. CDR3 nucleotides: TGTGCCAGCAGTGCAAGCGGGAGAGTCGCCGGGGAGCTGTTTTTT. This sequence encodes CASSASGRVAGELFF.

V and J are TRBV5-1 and TRBJ1-6; the D is unclear. This CDR3 comprises 17 residues. Germline lookup yields CDR1 SGHRS and CDR2 YFSETQ. V was clipped by 0 bases and J by 0 bases, with 10 bases between them. The DNA of the CDR3 is TGCGCCAGCAGCTTGGGTGTGGGGAGCTCCTATAATTCACCCCTCCACTTT. Translation: CASSLGVGSSYNSPLHF. Supplemented by reference TRBV5-1 and TRBJ1-6, the full variable domain reads KAGVTQTPRYLIKTRGQQVTLSCSPISGHRSVSWYQQTPGQGLQFLFEYFSETQRNKGNFPGRFSGRQFSNSRSEMNVSTLELGDSALYLCASSLGVGSSYNSPLHFGNGTRLTVT.

The genes are TRBV9 and TRBJ2-3; perhaps TRBD1 as D (5 bases). This CDR3 contains 13 residues. The germline V gene encodes CDR1 SGDLS and CDR2 YYNGEE. The V end was cut by 2 bases, the J end by 6 bases, with 10 bases between. Here the CDR3 DNA reads TGTGCCAGCAGCGTCCAGGGTGTGGATACGCAGTATTTT. This codes for CASSVQGVDTQYF. The full variable domain, rest sourced from reference TRBV9 and TRBJ2-3, is DSGVTQTPKHLITATGQRVTLRCSPRSGDLSVYWYQQSLDQGLQFLIQYYNGEERAKGNILERFSAQQFPDLHSELNLSSLELGDSALYFCASSVQGVDTQYFGPGTRLTVL.

The rearrangement joins TRBV6-2 or TRBV6-3 to TRBJ1-1; D uncertain. Trimming pared 2 bases from V and 4 bases from J, leaving 8 bases between. The CDR3 extends over 13 amino acids. Germline V gene sequence: CDR1 MNHEY, CDR2 SVGEGT. Here the CDR3 DNA reads TGTGCCAGCAGTTACCCGGGATCCACTGAAGCTTTCTTT. Protein sequence: CASSYPGSTEAFF.

The genes are TRBV19 and TRBJ2-2, with a weak D call TRBD2 (6 bases). The CDR3 covers 14 residues. Per the germline V gene, CDR1 is LNHDA and CDR2 is SQIVND (reference sequence). The V end was cut by 10 bases, the J end by 4 bases, with 16 bases between. The CDR3 is CATRLGWGTGELFF. The CDR3 bases are TGTGCCACCCGACTAGGCTGGGGCACCGGGGAGCTGTTTTTT.

The gene calls are TRBV6-1 and TRBJ1-2; D is unclear. Germline assignment: CDR1 MNHNS and CDR2 SASEGT. Trimming took 3 bases from V and 8 from J, leaving 13 bases between them. The CDR3 contains 13 residues. In DNA form, the CDR3 reads TGTGCCAGCAGTGACGGGGTTAAAGGGGGCTACACCTTC. Translated: CASSDGVKGGYTF.

This chain joins TRBV5-1 and TRBJ2-1; D perhaps matches TRBD2 (6 bases). The germline V gene encodes CDR1 SGHRS and CDR2 YFSETQ. The CDR3 loop spans 15 amino acids. Between the trimmed V and J ends, which lost 1 base and 4 bases, there was a span of 12 bases. CDR3 sequence reads: CASSLKSGFYNEQFF. The CDR3 nucleotides are TGCGCCAGCAGCTTGAAAAGCGGGTTTTACAATGAGCAGTTCTTC.

The chain couples TRBV7-2 to TRBJ2-3; D is unresolved. The CDR3 runs to 13 residues. Germline CDR1 SGHTA, CDR2 FQGNSA. Trimming removed 5 bases from V and 6 bases from J, with 12 bases in between. The CDR3 DNA reads as TGTGCCAGCAGCCCGACGAGAGGTGATACGCAGTATTTT. It codes for CASSPTRGDTQYF.